The 17 T cell receptor beta chains in this list originate from one sample, sequenced in a study of blood T cell repertoires in COVID-19. The assay was immunoSEQ multiplex PCR, and TCRdb's table has in-frame clones only and misses some. Of tens of thousands of clones in the sample, more than 70% were seen once. The specimen sequenced was peripheral blood. The receptors shown here come from a human donor in a cohort sampled during active COVID-19.

V gene TRBV6-2 or TRBV6-3 combines with J gene TRBJ2-7; D remains unclear. The germline V gene has CDR1 MNHEY and CDR2 SVGEGT. The V end was cut by 5 bases, the J end by 4 bases, with 9 bases between. This CDR3 has 12 amino acids. CDR3 sequence (DNA): TGTGCCAGCAGTGATGCGTGGTACGAGCAGTACTTC. As protein: CASSDAWYEQYF.

This clone occurred once. V gene TRBV20-1 combines with J gene TRBJ2-1; TRBD2 matches at 13 bases. The CDR3 is made up of 19 amino acids. J lost 7 bases, V lost 3 bases, and 18 bases had no gene match. Per the germline V gene, CDR1 is DFQATT and CDR2 is SNEGSKA (reference sequence). CDR3 sequence reads: CSASTPGLAGEAIKNEQFF. The CDR3 DNA is TGCAGTGCTAGTACTCCTGGACTAGCGGGAGAAGCAATAAAGAATGAGCAGTTCTTC.

This clone was recorded only once. The rearrangement joins TRBV28 to TRBJ2-1; 7 bases are a match to TRBD1. V shed 6 bases and J 1 base; nucleotides not matched to a gene: 9. The length of the CDR3 is 16 residues. Germline V gene data show CDR1 as MDHEN and CDR2 as SYDVKM. The CDR3 sequence: CASRGDSRSSYNEQFF. As DNA, the CDR3 is TGTGCCAGCAGGGGGGACAGCAGATCATCCTACAATGAGCAGTTCTTC. The full variable domain, rest sourced from reference TRBV28 and TRBJ2-1, is DVKVTQSSRYLVKRTGEKVFLECVQDMDHENMFWYRQDPGLGLRLIYFSYDVKMKEKGDIPEGYSVSREKKERFSLILESASTNQTSMYLCASRGDSRSSYNEQFFGPGTRLTVL.

The chain combines TRBV7-2 with TRBJ1-6; D remains unclear. Trimming removed 5 bases at V and 2 bases at J, with 10 bases between. Germline V gives CDR1 SGHTA, CDR2 FQGNSA. CDR3 size: 15 residues. DNA for the CDR3: TGTGCCAGCAGCCCCCCGGGAACCTATAATTCACCCCTCCACTTT. Amino acid sequence: CASSPPGTYNSPLHF.

This sequence joins TRBV30 and TRBJ2-1, with D perhaps matching TRBD1 (6 bases). Germline CDR1 reads GTSNPN; CDR2 reads SVGIG (reference sequence). The CDR3 is 15 residues long. V was pared by 4 bases and J by 3 bases, with 16 bases between. The CDR3, as DNA: TGTGCCTGGACTCAACAGGGATCTTTCTACAATGAGCAGTTCTTC. As protein: CAWTQQGSFYNEQFF.

The chain is built from TRBV25-1 and TRBJ2-7; TRBD2 matches 9 bases. There are 16 residues in the CDR3. After removal of 3 bases from V and 3 bases from J, the junction contained 9 bases not matched to a gene. CDR1 and CDR2 from the germline V gene are MGHDK and SYGVNS. The CDR3 nucleotides are TGTGCCAGCAGTGAGACCCTCCTAGCGGGGTACTACGAGCAGTACTTC. This encodes CASSETLLAGYYEQYF.

The chain employs TRBV7-9 and TRBJ2-7, with TRBD1 matching 11 bases. The CDR3 totals 16 residues. CDR1 and CDR2 (germline): SEHNR, FQNEAQ (reference sequence). With V trimmed by 5 bases and J by 2 bases, 8 bases remained unmatched. CDR3 sequence: CASSPQGQGAAYEQYF. The CDR3 DNA reads TGTGCCAGCAGCCCCCAAGGACAGGGGGCGGCCTACGAGCAGTACTTC.

This clone was counted only a few times. The J gene is TRBJ2-3, the V gene TRBV19; 7 positions agree with TRBD2. Germline CDR1 is LNHDA and CDR2 is SQIVND (reference sequence). This CDR3 region has 15 residues. Trimming cost V 6 bases and J 2 bases; bases outside gene matches: 8. The CDR3 is CASRRSSGNTDTQYF. CDR3 in DNA: TGTGCCAGTAGGCGGTCTAGCGGAAACACAGATACGCAGTATTTT.

J is TRBJ2-7 and V is TRBV6-5; a possible D gene is TRBD2 (5 bases). The CDR3 consists of 15 residues. CDR1 is MNHEY and CDR2 is SVGAGI in the germline V gene. Trimming pared 6 bases from V and 2 bases from J, leaving 17 bases between. CDR3 in amino acids: CASRSGSLAAYEQYF. CDR3 nucleotides: TGTGCCAGCAGGTCGGGGTCCCTAGCCGCCTACGAGCAGTACTTC.

V is TRBV13 and J is TRBJ2-7; D is possibly TRBD1 (5 bases). Looked up from germline, CDR1 is PRHDT and CDR2 is FYEKMQ (reference sequence). CDR3 length: 13 residues. V lost 7 bases and J 2 bases, leaving 12 bases between the germline ends. The CDR3 DNA is TGTGCCAGCACGGGTCAGGGTGCCTACGAGCAGTACTTC. Protein: CASTGQGAYEQYF.

The gene calls are TRBV5-5 and TRBJ1-2; 12 nucleotides agree with TRBD1. The CDR3 is 14 residues long. The germline V gene has CDR1 SGHKS and CDR2 YYEKEE (reference sequence). V lost 4 bases to trimming and J lost 8 bases; unmatched junction nucleotides: 6. The CDR3 bases are TGTGCCAGCAGCAGGGGACAGGGGGCAAGCGGCTACACCTTC. Protein sequence: CASSRGQGASGYTF. The full variable domain, its missing parts supplied by reference TRBV5-5 and TRBJ1-2, is DAGVTQSPTHLIKTRGQQVTLRCSPISGHKSVSWYQQVLGQGPQFIFQYYEKEERGRGNFPDRFSARQFPNYSSELNVNALLLGDSALYLCASSRGQGASGYTFGSGTRLTVV.

The CDR3 loop reads CASASAAASSTDTQYF. In nucleotides, the CDR3 is TGTGCCAGCGCCTCCGCGGCAGCCTCGAGCACAGATACGCAGTATTTT. The chain carries TRBV11-2 and TRBJ2-3; D gene unclear. Trimming cost V 8 bases and J 0 bases, with 18 bases left between them. This CDR3 region has 16 residues. Looked up from germline, CDR1 is SGHAT and CDR2 is FQNNGV.

The V gene is TRBV24-1, the J gene TRBJ1-2; a possible D gene is TRBD1 (5 bases). The germline V gene has CDR1 KGHDR and CDR2 SFDVKD. Deletions cut 3 bases from V and 6 bases from J, with 19 bases between. The CDR3 contains 16 residues. Written as DNA, the CDR3 is TGTGCCACCAGTGATGGGGGGATGACAGCTGAGAATGGCTACACCTTC. It codes for CATSDGGMTAENGYTF.

The chain links TRBV4-1 to TRBJ2-1, with 7 bases matching TRBD2. CDR1 and CDR2 (germline): MGHRA, YSYEKL. The CDR3 is made up of 16 amino acids. The junction had 9 bases not matched to a gene; V was cut back by 1 base and J by 6 bases. The chain's CDR3 is CASSQVIAGVFNEQFF. Written as DNA, the CDR3 is TGCGCCAGCAGCCAAGTAATCGCGGGAGTTTTCAATGAGCAGTTCTTC.

This clone was observed once. V is TRBV15 and J is TRBJ2-1; no clear D gene. Germline CDR1 reads LNHNV; CDR2 reads YYDKDF (reference sequence). This CDR3 region has 13 residues. Trimming cost V 1 base and J 4 bases, with 5 bases left between them. CDR3 in DNA: TGTGCCACCAGCAGAGGAGGTTACAATGAGCAGTTCTTC. It codes for CATSRGGYNEQFF.

The V and J genes are TRBV14 and TRBJ2-5; maybe TRBD1 (6 bases). The CDR3 has 15 amino acids. From germline, CDR1 is SGHDN and CDR2 FVKESK. Trimming took off 3 bases at V and 1 base at J, with 12 bases between the two ends. CDR3 sequence (DNA): TGTGCCAGCAGCCAGGACCTGGGGGCCCAAGAGACCCAGTACTTC. It is translated as CASSQDLGAQETQYF.

The chain recombines TRBV5-5 with TRBJ2-3, with 8 nucleotides matching TRBD2. Germline trimming cut 2 bases from V and 3 bases from J; bases unmatched to any gene: 5. CDR3 size: 15 residues. CDR1 and CDR2 (germline): SGHKS, YYEKEE (reference sequence). CDR3 bases: TGTGCCAGCAGCTTTAGCGGGGATTCGACAGATACGCAGTATTTT. It specifies CASSFSGDSTDTQYF.